This record looks at one T cell receptor (beta chain) sequence and its context. Its binding antigen is unknown. It has no much larger one-base neighbor in the sample; base qualities were not kept. The library came from the immunoSEQ multiplex PCR assay. The immuneACCESS repertoire file appears here via TCRdb, limited to in-frame rearrangements. These files lack a portion of the clones; in checked studies, under half of the deficit traces to unresolved V genes, and the cause of the others is not known. The sample table holds about 72,000 clones, of which around 95% were seen once. The ten top clones hold less than 0.3% of the sample. This entry belongs to a study of technical replicates of blood from several donors (dated by TCRdb to between 2016 and 2019). The CDR3, from cysteine to phenylalanine, totals 14 residues. The entry retains the CDR3 DNA only, 42 bases that are in frame from base 1. The junction shows trimming of 7 bases on V and 1 base on J, and the gene matches do not reach 6 bases of it. Via the germline V gene, CDR1 is LGHNT and CDR2 FRNRAP.

The receptor was derived from a human donor in good health. Sequencing was carried out using T cells isolated from PBMCs. The sequence joins TRBV12-5 to TRBJ1-2; TRBD1 lines up with 7 middle nucleotides. The DNA is as follows: TGTGCTAGTGCCGCCGGGACAGATAACTATGGCTACACCTTC. The translation is CASAAGTDNYGYTF.